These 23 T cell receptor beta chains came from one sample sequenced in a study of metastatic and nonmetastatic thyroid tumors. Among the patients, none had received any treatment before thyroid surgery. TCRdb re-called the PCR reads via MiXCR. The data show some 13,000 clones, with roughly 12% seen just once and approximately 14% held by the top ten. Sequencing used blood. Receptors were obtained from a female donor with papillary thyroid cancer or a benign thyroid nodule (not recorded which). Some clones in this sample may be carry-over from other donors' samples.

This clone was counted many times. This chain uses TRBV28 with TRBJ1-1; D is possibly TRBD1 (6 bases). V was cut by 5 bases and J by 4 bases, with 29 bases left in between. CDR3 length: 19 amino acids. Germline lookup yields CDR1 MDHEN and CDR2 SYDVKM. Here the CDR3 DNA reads TGTGCCAGCAGTCCCACGACCCCCCCCGCAGGGGTGTTCTCCACTGAAGCTTTCTTT. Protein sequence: CASSPTTPPAGVFSTEAFF. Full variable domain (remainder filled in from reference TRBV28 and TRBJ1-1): DVKVTQSSRYLVKRTGEKVFLECVQDMDHENMFWYRQDPGLGLRLIYFSYDVKMKEKGDIPEGYSVSREKKERFSLILESASTNQTSMYLCASSPTTPPAGVFSTEAFFGQGTRLTVV.

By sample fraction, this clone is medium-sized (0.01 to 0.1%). The CDR3 is CASRFRGQGEEQYF. As DNA, the CDR3 is TGCGCCAGCAGGTTCCGGGGACAGGGCGAGGAGCAGTACTTC. The chain employs TRBV5-1 and TRBJ2-7; 9 bases match TRBD1. This CDR3 spans 14 amino acids. The junction had 10 bases not matched to a gene; V was cut back by 5 bases and J by 7 bases. Germline CDR1 SGHRS, CDR2 YFSETQ.

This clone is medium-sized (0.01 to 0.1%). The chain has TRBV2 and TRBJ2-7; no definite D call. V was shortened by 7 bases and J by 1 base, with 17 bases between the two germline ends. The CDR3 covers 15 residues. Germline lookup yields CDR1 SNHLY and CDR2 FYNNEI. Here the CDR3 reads CASIQRRAVSYEQYF. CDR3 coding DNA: TGTGCCAGCATCCAACGAAGGGCTGTTTCCTACGAGCAGTACTTC.

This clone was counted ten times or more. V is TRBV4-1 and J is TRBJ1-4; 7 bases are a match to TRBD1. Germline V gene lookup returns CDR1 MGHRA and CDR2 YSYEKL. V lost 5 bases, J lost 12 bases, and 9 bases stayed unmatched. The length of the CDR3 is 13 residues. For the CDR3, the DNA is TGCGCCAGCAGCGAAGTGGGACAGAGGGAACTGTTTTTT. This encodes CASSEVGQRELFF.

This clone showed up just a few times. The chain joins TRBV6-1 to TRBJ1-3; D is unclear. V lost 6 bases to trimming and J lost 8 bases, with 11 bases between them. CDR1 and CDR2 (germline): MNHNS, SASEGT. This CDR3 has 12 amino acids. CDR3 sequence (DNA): TGTGCCAGCAGCGTTGACCGGGACACCATATATTTT. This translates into CASSVDRDTIYF.

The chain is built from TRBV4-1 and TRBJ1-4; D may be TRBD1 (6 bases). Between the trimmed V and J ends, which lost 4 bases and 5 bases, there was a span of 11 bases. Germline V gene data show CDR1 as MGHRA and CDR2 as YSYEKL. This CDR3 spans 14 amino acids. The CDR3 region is CASSRPDRNEKLFF. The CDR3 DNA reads TGCGCCAGCAGCCGACCCGACAGGAATGAAAAACTGTTTTTT.

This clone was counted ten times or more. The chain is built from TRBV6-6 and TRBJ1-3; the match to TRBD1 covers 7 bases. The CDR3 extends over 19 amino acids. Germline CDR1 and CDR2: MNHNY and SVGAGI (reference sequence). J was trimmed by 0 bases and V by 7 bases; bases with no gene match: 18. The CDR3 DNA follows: TGTGCCAGCAATTCAAGACAGGGACCTGGAGGGTTCTCTGGAAACACCATATATTTT. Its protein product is CASNSRQGPGGFSGNTIYF.

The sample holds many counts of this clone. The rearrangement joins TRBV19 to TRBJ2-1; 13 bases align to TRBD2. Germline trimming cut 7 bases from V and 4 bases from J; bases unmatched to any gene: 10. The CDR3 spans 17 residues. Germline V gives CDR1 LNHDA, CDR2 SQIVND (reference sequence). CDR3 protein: CASNPKQLAGGYNEQFF. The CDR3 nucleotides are TGTGCCAGTAACCCCAAACAACTAGCGGGAGGGTACAATGAGCAGTTCTTC.

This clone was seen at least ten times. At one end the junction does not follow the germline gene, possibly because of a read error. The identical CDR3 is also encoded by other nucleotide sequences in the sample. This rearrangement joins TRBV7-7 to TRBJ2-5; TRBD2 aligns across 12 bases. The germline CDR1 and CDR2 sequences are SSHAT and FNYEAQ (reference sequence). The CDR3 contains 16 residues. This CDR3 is CASSSGLAGYQETQYF. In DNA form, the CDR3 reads TGTGCTAGCAGCAGCGGACTAGCGGGGTATCAGGAGACCCAGTACTTC.

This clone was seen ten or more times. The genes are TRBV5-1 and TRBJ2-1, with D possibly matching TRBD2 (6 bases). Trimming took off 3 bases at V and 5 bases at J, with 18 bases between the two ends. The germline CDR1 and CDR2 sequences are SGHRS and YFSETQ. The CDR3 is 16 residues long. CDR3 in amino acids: CASSSAGTPVNNEQFF. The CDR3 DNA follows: TGCGCCAGCAGCTCCGCCGGGACTCCGGTCAACAATGAGCAGTTCTTC.

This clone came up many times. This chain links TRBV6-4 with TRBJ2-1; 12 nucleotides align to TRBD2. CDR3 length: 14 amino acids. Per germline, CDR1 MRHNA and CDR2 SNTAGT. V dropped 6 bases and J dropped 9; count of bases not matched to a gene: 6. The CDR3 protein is CASSLAGGLSEQFF. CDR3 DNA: TGTGCCAGCAGCCTAGCGGGGGGGCTTAGTGAGCAGTTCTTC.

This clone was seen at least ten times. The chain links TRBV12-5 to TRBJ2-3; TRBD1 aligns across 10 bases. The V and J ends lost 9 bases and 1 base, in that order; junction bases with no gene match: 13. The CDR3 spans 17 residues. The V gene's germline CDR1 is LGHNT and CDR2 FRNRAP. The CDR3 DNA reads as TGTGCTAGCAAAGCCGGGACAGGGGTTCATGGCACAGATACGCAGTATTTT. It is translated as CASKAGTGVHGTDTQYF.

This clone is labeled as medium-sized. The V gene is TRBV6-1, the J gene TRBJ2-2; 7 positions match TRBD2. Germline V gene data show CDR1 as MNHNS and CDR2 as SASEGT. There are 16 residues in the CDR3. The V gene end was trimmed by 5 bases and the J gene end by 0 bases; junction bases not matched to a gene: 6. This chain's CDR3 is CASSFSGPANTGELFF. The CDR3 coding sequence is TGTGCCAGCAGTTTTAGCGGGCCCGCGAACACCGGGGAGCTGTTTTTT.

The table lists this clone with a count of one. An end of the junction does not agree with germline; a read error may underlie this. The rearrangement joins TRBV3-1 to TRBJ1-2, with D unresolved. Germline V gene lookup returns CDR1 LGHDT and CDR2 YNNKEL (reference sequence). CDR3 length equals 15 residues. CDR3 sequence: CAGSPLQSINYGYTF. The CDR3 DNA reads TGTGCCGGCAGCCCTCTACAGTCAATTAACTATGGCTACACCTTC.

CDR3 nucleotides: TGTGCCAGCAGTTACTTAGGGGAGGGCGGTCCCGGGGAGCTGTTTTTT. This sequence encodes CASSYLGEGGPGELFF. The chain joins TRBV6-5 to TRBJ2-2; 7 nucleotides agree with TRBD2. The CDR3 consists of 16 residues. Germline V gene sequence: CDR1 MNHEY, CDR2 SVGAGI. V lost 1 base to trimming and J lost 6 bases; unmatched junction nucleotides: 8.

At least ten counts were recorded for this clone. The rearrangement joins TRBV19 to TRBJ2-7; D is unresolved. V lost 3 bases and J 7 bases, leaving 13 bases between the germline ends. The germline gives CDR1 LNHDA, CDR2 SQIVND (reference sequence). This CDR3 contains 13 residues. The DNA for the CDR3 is TGTGCCAGTAGTATCAGGACGGGCTGGGAGCAGTACTTC. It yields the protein CASSIRTGWEQYF.

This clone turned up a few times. The CDR3 is CSARPPPTDTQYF. The CDR3 nucleotides read TGCAGTGCTAGACCCCCCCCCACAGATACGCAGTATTTT. The chain is built from TRBV20-1 and TRBJ2-3; no clear D gene. The V end was cut by 2 bases, the J end by 2 bases, with 8 bases between. Germline CDR1 reads DFQATT; CDR2 reads SNEGSKA (reference sequence). The CDR3 sequence is 13 residues long.

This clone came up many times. CDR3 region: CSVESGSIEKLFF. The CDR3 DNA follows: TGCAGCGTTGAATCGGGGTCGATTGAAAAACTGTTTTTT. V and J are TRBV29-1 and TRBJ1-4; D remains ambiguous. The CDR3 has 13 residues. V dropped 2 bases and J dropped 7 bases, with 11 bases sitting between them. Looked up from germline, CDR1 is SQVTM and CDR2 is ANQGSEA.

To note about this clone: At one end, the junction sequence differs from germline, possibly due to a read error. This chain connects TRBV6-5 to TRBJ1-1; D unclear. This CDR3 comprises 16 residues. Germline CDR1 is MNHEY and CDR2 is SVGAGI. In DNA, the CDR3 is TGTGCCAGCAGTTACGGGTGGGCGGAGGCGAACACTGGAGCTTTCTTT. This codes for CASSYGWAEANTGAFF.

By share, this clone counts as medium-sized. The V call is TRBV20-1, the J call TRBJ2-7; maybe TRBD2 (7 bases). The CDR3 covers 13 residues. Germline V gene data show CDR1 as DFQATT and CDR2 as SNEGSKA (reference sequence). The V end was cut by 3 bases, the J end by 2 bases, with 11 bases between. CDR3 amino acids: CSASGGRTYEQYF. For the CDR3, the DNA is TGCAGTGCTAGCGGGGGGCGGACCTACGAGCAGTACTTC.

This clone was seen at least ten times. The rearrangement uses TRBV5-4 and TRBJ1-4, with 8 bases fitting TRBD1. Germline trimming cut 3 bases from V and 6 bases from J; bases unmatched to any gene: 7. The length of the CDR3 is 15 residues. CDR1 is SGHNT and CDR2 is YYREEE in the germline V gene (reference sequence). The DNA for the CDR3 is TGTGCCAGCAGCTGGGGGCCGACAGGGGATGAAAAACTGTTTTTT. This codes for CASSWGPTGDEKLFF.

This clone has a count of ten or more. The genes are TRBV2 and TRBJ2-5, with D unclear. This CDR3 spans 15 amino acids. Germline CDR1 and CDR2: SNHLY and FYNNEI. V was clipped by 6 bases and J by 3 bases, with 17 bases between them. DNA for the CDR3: TGTGCCAGCAGCGCCCCTGTCGGCCGAAAAGAGACCCAGTACTTC. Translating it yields CASSAPVGRKETQYF.

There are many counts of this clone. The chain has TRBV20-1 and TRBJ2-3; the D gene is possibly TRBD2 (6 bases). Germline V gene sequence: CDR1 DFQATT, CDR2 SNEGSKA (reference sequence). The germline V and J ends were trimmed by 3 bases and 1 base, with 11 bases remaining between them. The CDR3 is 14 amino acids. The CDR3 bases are TGCAGTGCTAGGGTCTCTAGCGGCACAGATACGCAGTATTTT. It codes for CSARVSSGTDTQYF.